This passage covers 3 T cell receptor beta chains from one sample sequenced in a study of shared clonotypes between healthy human individuals. The table came from immunoSEQ multiplex PCR; TCRdb's copy has only in-frame clones and leaves some out. This sample has 950,000 to 1,300,000 clones, with under 80% found just once. Source material: memory CD4+ T cells sorted from blood. Subset in this sample: CD45RA-negative fraction. The receptors derive from a young man in good health.

This clone was observed a handful of times. The rearrangement uses TRBV9 and TRBJ2-3, with 7 bases matching TRBD2. V lost 1 base to trimming and J lost 2 bases; unmatched junction nucleotides: 7. The CDR3 has 16 amino acids. CDR1 and CDR2 from the germline V gene are SGDLS and YYNGEE. The CDR3 protein is CASSVRSSGLTDTQYF. Written as DNA, the CDR3 is TGTGCCAGCAGCGTACGGTCTAGCGGACTCACAGATACGCAGTATTTT.

This clone was observed a few times. The rearrangement uses TRBV5-6 and TRBJ2-3; 8 bases agree with TRBD1. After removal of 1 base from V and 0 bases from J, the junction contained 4 bases not matched to a gene. The CDR3 consists of 16 residues. The germline CDR1 and CDR2 sequences are SGHDT and YYEEEE. The CDR3 DNA sequence: TGTGCCAGCAGCTTGTCAGGGGGCAGAAGCACAGATACGCAGTATTTT. Translation: CASSLSGGRSTDTQYF.

In its sample, this clone was seen a few times. The gene calls are TRBV20-1 and TRBJ2-5; no firm D call. V lost 2 bases, J lost 10 bases, and 11 bases lay in between. Germline lookup yields CDR1 DFQATT and CDR2 SNEGSKA (reference sequence). There are 11 residues in the CDR3. The CDR3 protein is CSARKTTDQYF. CDR3 coding DNA: TGCAGTGCTAGAAAGACCACGGACCAGTACTTC.